The 27 T cell receptor beta chains given below trace back to one sample, sequenced in a study of T cells after yellow fever vaccination. In TCRdb, the 5' RACE reads were re-called with MiXCR into one record per CDR3 protein. Among about 46,000 distinct CDR3 sequences listed, roughly 6.4% were seen once. Sequencing was performed on PBMCs, either bulk or a sorted T-cell subset (CD4+, CD8+, memory, or dextramer-sorted; not recorded which), taken 45 days after the yellow fever booster vaccination. These receptors all come from a man aged 25-45 years who received the YFV17D yellow fever vaccine.

This clonotype has at least ten counts. CDR3 loop: CASSHDSGSSYEQYF. CDR3 DNA: TGTGCCAGCAGCCATGACAGCGGGAGCTCCTACGAGCAGTACTTC. The rearrangement joins TRBV14 to TRBJ2-7; 8 bases match TRBD2. Unmatched junction bases numbered 4, after V lost 3 bases and J lost 0 bases. CDR1 is SGHDN and CDR2 is FVKESK in the germline V gene. The CDR3 runs to 15 residues.

This clonotype was seen repeatedly, ten times or more. CDR3 bases: TGTGCCAGCAGCCAAGCAGCCGGGGAGCTGTTTTTT. Protein: CASSQAAGELFF. The chain has TRBV3-1 and TRBJ2-2; no reliable D call. The CDR3 consists of 12 residues. Germline CDR1 LGHDT, CDR2 YNNKEL (reference sequence). The ends were cut back, 1 base at V and 6 bases at J, with 3 bases in the middle.

The gene calls are TRBV9 and TRBJ1-1; D remains ambiguous. CDR1 is SGDLS, CDR2 YYNGEE, per germline. V lost 4 bases and J lost 4, with 14 bases in between. The length of the CDR3 is 14 residues. DNA for the CDR3: TGTGCCAGCAGCCCCCCCGAGGTGGGCACTGAAGCTTTCTTT. It codes for CASSPPEVGTEAFF.

This clonotype was counted a few times. This chain joins TRBV7-2 and TRBJ2-3, with unresolved D. Germline CDR1 reads SGHTA; CDR2 reads FQGNSA. The CDR3 contains 11 residues. Deletions cut 2 bases from V and 6 bases from J, with 3 bases between. The CDR3 sequence is CASSLLDTQYF. The CDR3 DNA sequence: TGTGCCAGCAGCTTATTGGATACGCAGTATTTT.

This clonotype has ten or more counts. The chain employs TRBV18 and TRBJ2-2; D is undetermined. Germline V gene sequence: CDR1 KGHSH, CDR2 LQKENI. This CDR3 spans 16 amino acids. Deletions cut 0 bases from V and 0 bases from J, with 8 bases between. CDR3 in DNA: TGTGCCAGCTCACCACCGTCACAAGCGAACACCGGGGAGCTGTTTTTT. Translation gives CASSPPSQANTGELFF.

The chain combines TRBV18 with TRBJ1-1; D not resolved. This CDR3 region has 13 residues. In germline, CDR1 is KGHSH, CDR2 LQKENI. V dropped 6 bases and J dropped 4 bases, with 12 bases sitting between them. The DNA for the CDR3 is TGTGCCAGCTCGGGCGGAATGCGCACTGAAGCTTTCTTT. It yields the protein CASSGGMRTEAFF.

In its sample, this clonotype was seen many times. The V gene is TRBV20-1, the J gene TRBJ2-1, with unresolved D. The CDR3 contains 14 residues. V lost 5 bases and J 2 bases, leaving 13 bases between the germline ends. CDR1 is DFQATT, CDR2 SNEGSKA, per germline (reference sequence). CDR3 nucleotides: TGCAGTGCTCATCGACCGGCACCCTACAATGAGCAGTTCTTC. It encodes CSAHRPAPYNEQFF.

This clonotype turned up a few times. The J gene is TRBJ2-5, the V gene TRBV6-2 or TRBV6-3; D uncertain. The length of the CDR3 is 12 residues. Germline loops: CDR1 MNHEY, CDR2 SVGEGT. The V gene lost 9 bases and the J gene lost 4 bases, with 12 bases spanning the gap. DNA of the CDR3: TGTGCCAGTGCCCCAACCGCAGAGACCCAGTACTTC. As protein: CASAPTAETQYF.

V and J are TRBV5-1 and TRBJ1-1; D might be TRBD1 (6 bases). This CDR3 spans 15 amino acids. V was shortened by 2 bases and J by 4 bases, with 15 bases between the two germline ends. The germline gives CDR1 SGHRS, CDR2 YFSETQ. The CDR3 sequence: CASSFGGRGGTEAFF. CDR3 sequence (DNA): TGCGCCAGCAGCTTCGGGGGGCGCGGGGGCACTGAAGCTTTCTTT.

At least ten counts were recorded for this clonotype. The chain recombines TRBV12-3 or TRBV12-4 with TRBJ2-3; either TRBD1 or TRBD2 may fit D (6 bases each). CDR3 size: 13 residues. Trimming removed 1 base from V and 6 bases from J, with 8 bases in between. In DNA form, the CDR3 reads TGTGCCAGCAGTTTAGGGGGGGCGGATACGCAGTATTTT. Its protein is CASSLGGADTQYF.

This clonotype was found a few times. The V and J genes are TRBV20-1 and TRBJ2-7, with D maybe TRBD2 (6 bases). Trimming took 3 bases from V and 7 from J, leaving 16 bases between them. Germline CDR1 is DFQATT and CDR2 is SNEGSKA (reference sequence). The CDR3 has 13 amino acids. The CDR3 DNA is TGCAGTGCTAGTGCGGGGCCTCCGGGGGAGCAGTACTTC. Translation: CSASAGPPGEQYF.

This clonotype has ten or more counts. The J gene is TRBJ2-5, the V gene TRBV23-1, with D perhaps assigned TRBD1 or TRBD2 (5 bases each). TRBV23-1 is an open reading frame, and its role is uncertain. This CDR3 region has 14 residues. V shed 10 bases and J shed 2 bases, with 17 bases lying between them. The CDR3 coding sequence is TGCGCCACCCACGGTCGGGACGGACAAGAGACCCAGTACTTC. Translated, it gives CATHGRDGQETQYF.

This clonotype was seen ten or more times. This chain links TRBV29-1 with TRBJ2-7; 10 nucleotides line up with TRBD1. The V gene's germline CDR1 is SQVTM and CDR2 ANQGSEA. Germline trimming cut 7 bases from V and 3 bases from J; bases unmatched to any gene: 3. The length of the CDR3 is 12 residues. CDR3: CSAGTGDYEQYF. The CDR3 region has the DNA TGCAGCGCTGGGACAGGGGACTACGAGCAGTACTTC.

This clonotype was observed many times. The chain is built from TRBV24-1 and TRBJ2-1; D is unresolved. Trimming took 4 bases from V and 10 from J, leaving 7 bases between them. The CDR3 has 11 amino acids. From germline, CDR1 is KGHDR and CDR2 SFDVKD. CDR3 coding DNA: TGTGCCACCAGTGACCACATAGAGCAGTTCTTC. Translating it yields CATSDHIEQFF.

The rearrangement links TRBV7-2 to TRBJ1-2, with D uncertain. The CDR3 is 13 residues long. Germline V lookup: CDR1 SGHTA, CDR2 FQGNSA. V lost 5 bases and J lost 8, with 15 bases in between. CDR3 DNA: TGTGCCAGCAGCCCAAAGTCTGGCCGGGGCTACACCTTC. It is translated as CASSPKSGRGYTF. Full variable domain (remainder filled in from reference TRBV7-2 and TRBJ1-2): GAGVSQSPSNKVTEKGKDVELRCDPISGHTALYWYRQSLGQGLEFLIYFQGNSAPDKSGLPSDRFSAERTGGSVSTLTIQRTQQEDSAVYLCASSPKSGRGYTFGSGTRLTVV.

Turning to this clonotype: This may come from a read error, since a much larger clone is one base off. The V gene is TRBV27, the J gene TRBJ2-1, with 10 bases lining up with TRBD2. The CDR3 extends over 17 amino acids. J gave up 11 bases and V 8 bases, and 21 bases lay outside the gene matches. In germline, CDR1 is MNHEY, CDR2 SMNVEV (reference sequence). The CDR3 DNA is TGTGCCAGCCGCGACCCCTCTCTAGCGGGGGACTTGAATCAGCAGTTCTTC. Protein sequence: CASRDPSLAGDLNQQFF.

In this sample, this clonotype turned up many times. V and J are TRBV29-1 and TRBJ2-5, with TRBD2 matching 13 bases. CDR3 length: 13 residues. The junction had 3 bases not matched to a gene; V was cut back by 6 bases and J by 5 bases. Germline-derived CDR1 and CDR2 are SQVTM and ANQGSEA. CDR3 DNA sequence: TGCAGCGTGCGGACTAGCGGGAGTGAGACCCAGTACTTC. It is translated as CSVRTSGSETQYF.

The chain couples TRBV20-1 to TRBJ2-1, with TRBD2 matching 11 bases. CDR1 is DFQATT, CDR2 SNEGSKA, per germline (reference sequence). The CDR3 runs to 14 residues. The trim removed 6 bases at V and 8 bases at J, leaving 9 bases unmatched. CDR3 sequence: CSAQGLAVSYEQFF. The CDR3 nucleotides are TGCAGTGCCCAGGGACTAGCGGTAAGCTATGAGCAGTTCTTC.

This clonotype came up many times. The chain combines TRBV5-5 with TRBJ2-2; possibly TRBD2 for D (6 bases). Germline CDR1 reads SGHKS; CDR2 reads YYEKEE (reference sequence). The length of the CDR3 is 14 residues. The V end lost 4 bases, the J end lost 9 bases, and 16 bases lay between the germline ends. This CDR3 is CASSPDYPTRELFF. As DNA, the CDR3 is TGTGCCAGCAGCCCGGACTACCCGACCCGGGAGCTGTTTTTT.

A few counts support this clonotype. The chain links TRBV4-2 to TRBJ1-1; tentative D call: TRBD1 (5 bases). Trimming took off 0 bases at V and 4 bases at J, with 15 bases between the two ends. Germline assignment: CDR1 LGHNA and CDR2 YNFKEQ. The CDR3 sequence is 16 residues long. The CDR3 DNA is TGTGCCAGCAGCCAAGAGGCCGGCGGGGCAGTCACTGAAGCTTTCTTT. It yields the protein CASSQEAGGAVTEAFF.

This clonotype was counted many times. This chain uses TRBV5-1 with TRBJ2-2; 7 nucleotides match TRBD2. The germline CDR1 and CDR2 sequences are SGHRS and YFSETQ. With 0 bases clipped from V and 0 bases from J, the junction kept 2 bases outside the gene matches. The CDR3 is 16 amino acids. CDR3 loop: CASSLAGLANTGELFF. The CDR3 nucleotides read TGCGCCAGCAGCTTGGCCGGACTAGCGAACACCGGGGAGCTGTTTTTT.

The gene calls are TRBV20-1 and TRBJ1-1, with D unresolved. The CDR3 loop spans 16 amino acids. V lost 5 bases and J 0 bases, leaving 19 bases between the germline ends. The germline V gene encodes CDR1 DFQATT and CDR2 SNEGSKA (reference sequence). CDR3 sequence reads: CSAPNFQRLLNTEAFF. The CDR3 bases are TGCAGTGCTCCGAACTTTCAGAGACTATTGAACACTGAAGCTTTCTTT.

This clonotype was seen many times. This sequence joins TRBV4-2 and TRBJ2-7; TRBD2 matches 11 bases. Germline values: CDR1 LGHNA, CDR2 YNFKEQ. V gave up 1 base and J gave up 5 bases; unmatched junction bases: 7. This CDR3 spans 16 amino acids. Here the CDR3 DNA reads TGTGCCAGCAGCCAAGTTCTAACTAGCGGGAGACACGAGCAGTACTTC. Amino acids: CASSQVLTSGRHEQYF.

This clonotype appeared a few times. The V gene is TRBV29-1, the J gene TRBJ2-6; D not resolved. V was cut by 6 bases and J by 0 bases, with 3 bases left in between. Germline-derived CDR1 and CDR2 are SQVTM and ANQGSEA. CDR3 size: 12 residues. For the CDR3, the DNA is TGCAGCGTAAACTCTGGGGCCAACGTCCTGACTTTC. This translates into CSVNSGANVLTF.

This clonotype was recorded a few times. The chain employs TRBV30 and TRBJ1-5; TRBD1 aligns across 12 bases. The V gene's germline CDR1 is GTSNPN and CDR2 SVGIG (reference sequence). This CDR3 spans 15 amino acids. V trimming: 6 bases; J trimming: 7 bases; junction bases outside the gene matches: 10. The CDR3 DNA is TGTGCCTGCTCCGCCGGGACAGGGGGCAGGCAGCCCCAGCATTTT. The encoded protein is CACSAGTGGRQPQHF.

In its sample, this clonotype was seen many times. The chain uses TRBV12-3 or TRBV12-4 and TRBJ2-7; D remains ambiguous. This CDR3 is 12 amino acids long. Trimming pared 3 bases from V and 2 bases from J, leaving 5 bases between. CDR3 amino acids: CASSFMAYEQYF. The CDR3 coding sequence is TGTGCCAGCAGTTTTATGGCCTACGAGCAGTACTTC.

This clonotype has just a few counts. The chain links TRBV20-1 to TRBJ2-7; 7 bases match TRBD2. Trimming took 0 bases from V and 4 from J; bases not matched to a gene: 12. The CDR3 is made up of 16 amino acids. The germline V gene encodes CDR1 DFQATT and CDR2 SNEGSKA (reference sequence). Here the CDR3 DNA reads TGCAGTGCTAGAGATCCGGCAGGACTAGTGTCATACGAGCAGTACTTC. It codes for CSARDPAGLVSYEQYF.